The 15 T cell receptor beta chains reported below all come from one sample, sequenced in a study of CD8+ T cells in alopecia areata. TCR sequencing used cDNA made by reverse transcription of extracted RNA. This table comes from immunoSEQ multiplex PCR, and its TCRdb copy is limited to in-frame clones, with some not included. The sample shows 200,000 to 300,000 clones, none of them appearing just once. On the basis of CD4, CD8alpha, NKG2D, NKG2ACE and other markers, pooled cutaneous lymph node cells were sorted. What was sequenced was CD4+ T cells sorted from a lymph node. These receptors were collected from a C3H/HeJ mouse with alopecia areata. This strain's MHC haplotype is H2-k.

With regard to this clone: Mouse gene names and germline throughout. The read comes to an end 4 residues before the CDR3 does, leaving the germline J gene to fill in the end. J is TRBJ1-1 and V is TRBV14; tentative D call: TRBD1 (6 bases). From germline, CDR1 is SGHDT and CDR2 FRDEAV. Trimming stripped 5 bases from V and 4 bases from J, with 15 bases between. The CDR3 runs to 14 residues. Here the CDR3 reads CASSNPGEGTEVFF. Incomplete CDR3 DNA: TGTGCCAGCAGCAATCCAGGGGAGGGCACA.

For this clone: Germline and genes: mouse. The CDR3 end is not reached by the read, which stops 4 residues before it; the germline J gene fills it in. The rearrangement links TRBV19 to TRBJ1-1, with 9 nucleotides matching TRBD1. This CDR3 contains 15 residues. Trimming took 5 bases from V and 4 from J; bases not matched to a gene: 9. Germline-derived CDR1 and CDR2 are FNHDT and SITEND (reference sequence). CDR3 DNA (partial): TGTGCCAGCAGGAGCCTCCGGGACAGGGTCACA. Translating it yields CASRSLRDRVT. From start to end, the CDR3 is CASRSLRDRVTEVFF.

This clone was counted between two and nine times. The listed genes are named as in mouse. The read ends 4 residues before the CDR3 terminus; that terminus is restored from the germline J gene. The V call is TRBV13-2, the J call TRBJ1-2; D gene ambiguous. The length of the CDR3 is 12 residues. V lost 4 bases and J 1 base, leaving 5 bases between the germline ends. Germline V gene data show CDR1 as NNHNN and CDR2 as SYGAGS (reference sequence). This CDR3 reads CASGPRNSDYTF. CDR3 bases read: TGTGCCAGCGGTCCCAGAAACTCC.

Details on this clone: Any gene name here is a mouse gene name. The read terminates 3 residues ahead of where the CDR3 ends, so the germline J gene completes it. The chain couples TRBV19 to TRBJ1-6, with D maybe TRBD1 (6 bases). TRBJ1-6 is an ORF, and what it does is uncertain. The V end lost 4 bases, the J end lost 0 bases, and 11 bases lay between the germline ends. Per the germline V gene, CDR1 is FNHDT and CDR2 is SITEND (reference sequence). The CDR3 spans 16 residues. The sequenced CDR3 bases are TGTGCCAGCAGTCTCGACAGGCGTTCCTATAATTCGCCC. It specifies CASSLDRRSYNSP. The entire CDR3 protein reads CASSLDRRSYNSPLYF.

Note on this clone: All gene names here are mouse names. The identical CDR3 is also encoded by other nucleotide sequences in the sample. The CDR3 DNA, read in part, is TGTGCCAGCAGCCAAGAAGGGGGCGGTGCAGAA. It is translated as CASSQEGGGAE. The CDR3 as a whole reads CASSQEGGGAETLYF. The J gene is TRBJ2-3, the V gene TRBV5; tentative D call: TRBD1 (7 bases). Read coverage stops 4 residues before the CDR3 terminus; the germline J gene supplies the remainder. V dropped 0 bases and J dropped 1 base, with 8 bases sitting between them. The CDR3 consists of 15 residues. Germline-derived CDR1 and CDR2 are LGHNA and YNLKQL (reference sequence).

This clone has a handful of counts. Gene names refer to mouse genes. The CDR3 end lies 4 residues beyond the end of the read and is filled in from the germline J gene. The rearrangement links TRBV1 to TRBJ2-5; 9 nucleotides align to TRBD1. The CDR3 runs 15 residues. Germline assignment: CDR1 NSQYPW and CDR2 LRSPGD (reference sequence). CDR3 amino acids: CTCSAGGTGKDTQYF. The CDR3 bases that were read are TGCACCTGCAGTGCAGGGGGGACAGGGAAAGAC.

Regarding this clone: These gene names are mouse names. The sequenced fragment ends 4 residues before the CDR3 boundary, so the rest is inferred from the germline J gene. The V call is TRBV13-1, the J call TRBJ2-3, with TRBD2 identical over 12 bases. V gave up 4 bases and J gave up 0 bases; unmatched junction bases: 3. The CDR3 totals 16 residues. Germline V gene data show CDR1 as NSHNY and CDR2 as SYGAGN. Incomplete CDR3 DNA: TGTGCCAGCAGTCGACTGGGGGGGCCTAGTGCAGAA. Its protein product is CASSRLGGPSAE. The complete CDR3 protein is CASSRLGGPSAETLYF.

Details on this clone: Gene names and germline refer to mouse. With the read ending 4 residues before the CDR3 end, the germline J gene is used to fill in that end. This chain joins TRBV19 and TRBJ1-1, with D possibly being TRBD1 (6 bases). CDR3 length equals 13 residues. Germline CDR1 reads FNHDT; CDR2 reads SITEND (reference sequence). CDR3 DNA, as far as it was read: TGTGCCAGCAGGCCCTCCGGGACAACA. Translating it yields CASRPSGTT. The full CDR3 sequence reads CASRPSGTTEVFF.

A word on this clone: Genes and germline are mouse. The read stops 4 residues short of the end of the CDR3; the missing end is completed from the germline J gene. The J gene is TRBJ2-3, the V gene TRBV5; possibly TRBD1 for D (6 bases). The CDR3 contains 15 residues. Germline-derived CDR1 and CDR2 are LGHNA and YNLKQL (reference sequence). The V end lost 1 base, the J end lost 0 bases, and 8 bases lay between the germline ends. This CDR3 reads CASSQVRGSAETLYF. CDR3 bases read: TGTGCCAGCAGCCAAGTCAGGGGTAGTGCAGAA.

With respect to this clone: The gene names here belong to mouse. The CDR3 goes on 4 residues after the read ends, and that part is filled in from the germline J gene. This sequence joins TRBV14 and TRBJ2-5; TRBD2 matches 8 bases. Germline values: CDR1 SGHDT, CDR2 FRDEAV. J lost 1 base, V lost 0 bases, and 4 bases had no gene match. The CDR3 contains 16 residues. The CDR3 DNA, read in part, is TGTGCCAGCAGTTTCTCCTTGACTGGGGACCAAGAC. The encoded protein is CASSFSLTGDQD. The entire CDR3 sequence reads CASSFSLTGDQDTQYF.

This clone was detected a few times. Gene labels here are mouse ones. The read stops 4 residues short of the end of the CDR3; the missing end is completed from the germline J gene. Other DNA sequences in the sample encode the same CDR3. This chain joins TRBV13-1 and TRBJ1-2; 7 nucleotides line up with TRBD1. The CDR3 covers 15 residues. CDR1 and CDR2 (germline): NSHNY, SYGAGN. The CDR3 here is CASSDAGDRGSDYTF. CDR3 DNA, as far as it was read: TGTGCCAGCAGTGATGCCGGGGACAGAGGGTCC.

With respect to this clone: The genes and germline here are from mouse. With the read ending 4 residues before the CDR3 end, the germline J gene is used to fill in that end. The same CDR3 arises from other DNA sequences in this sample as well. The chain is built from TRBV13-2 and TRBJ2-5, with D possibly TRBD1 on 6 matching bases. Trimming removed 2 bases at V and 0 bases at J, with 10 bases between. CDR1 NNHNN and CDR2 SYGAGS come from the germline V gene (reference sequence). CDR3 length: 15 amino acids. Here the CDR3 reads CASGEGTINQDTQYF. CDR3 bases read: TGTGCCAGCGGTGAAGGGACAATTAACCAAGAC.

A note on this clone: These gene names are mouse names. The missing CDR3 end, 4 residues past where the read stops, is filled in from the germline J gene. The chain recombines TRBV14 with TRBJ2-2, with TRBD1 identical over 10 bases. The trim removed 5 bases at V and 0 bases at J, leaving 4 bases unmatched. The CDR3 runs to 16 residues. Germline V gene lookup returns CDR1 SGHDT and CDR2 FRDEAV. This CDR3 reads CASRPGTGANTGQLYF. The CDR3 DNA, read in part, is TGTGCCAGCAGGCCCGGGACAGGGGCAAACACCGGG.

A word on this clone: Mouse gene names apply. The read ends 4 residues shy of where the CDR3 ends; the end is completed using the germline J gene. The chain uses TRBV1 and TRBJ2-3; 13 bases are a match to TRBD2. With V trimmed by 1 base and J by 3 bases, 4 bases remained unmatched. Germline V gives CDR1 NSQYPW, CDR2 LRSPGD (reference sequence). The length of the CDR3 is 17 residues. CDR3 bases read: TGCACCTGCAGTGCAGGGACTGGGGGGGCTCGGGCAGAA. This encodes CTCSAGTGGARAE. The full CDR3 reads CTCSAGTGGARAETLYF.

In regard to this clone: Gene names and germline refer to mouse. The read falls 4 residues short of the CDR3 end, and the missing part is taken from the germline J gene. The V gene is TRBV13-2, the J gene TRBJ2-7, with 12 bases matching TRBD2. The CDR3 extends over 15 amino acids. Per germline, CDR1 NNHNN and CDR2 SYGAGS (reference sequence). CDR3 residues: CASGEPGTGGYEQYF. Partial CDR3 DNA: TGTGCCAGCGGTGAGCCCGGGACTGGGGGGTAT.